Listed here are 16 T cell receptor beta chains from one sample, sequenced in a study of vaccination and CD4 T cells after COVID-19. The treatment is: roughly 10-day PBMC culture with coronavirus spike peptide pools or control peptides (ViraFEST assay). Scientists ran DNA taken from cultured CD4+ T cells through the Oncomine TCR Beta short-read assay for sequencing. Using its own MiXCR run on the PCR reads, TCRdb lists one record per CDR3 protein. The sample has 15,000 or so distinct CDR3 sequences; nearly 75% are singletons. The antigens of these receptors remain unknown. The sample comprised CD4+ T cells from blood, cultured in vitro. These receptors were collected from a human donor who had recovered from COVID-19.

About this clonotype: Compared with germline, one end of the junction differs, possibly owing to a read error. The rearrangement joins TRBV6-5 to TRBJ1-1; D uncertain. This CDR3 is built from 14 residues. Germline CDR1 reads MNHEY; CDR2 reads SVGAGI. CDR3 amino acids: CASSFDRMNTEAFF. CDR3 nucleotide sequence: TGTGCCAGCAGTTTCGATCGGATGAACACTGAAGCTTTCTTC.

The J gene is TRBJ1-2, the V gene TRBV30, with 7 positions matching TRBD1. The CDR3 is 16 residues long. Germline CDR1 GTSNPN, CDR2 SVGIG (reference sequence). J was trimmed by 9 bases and V by 2 bases; bases with no gene match: 18. The CDR3 reads CAWSPNRVFQGGSYTF. The CDR3 nucleotides are TGTGCCTGGAGTCCAAACAGGGTGTTTCAGGGGGGTAGCTACACCTTC.

With respect to this clonotype: The junction and the germline gene differ at one end; a read error may be behind it. The rearrangement links TRBV20-1 to TRBJ1-5; tentative D call: TRBD1 (6 bases). Germline CDR1 and CDR2: DFQATT and SNEGSKA (reference sequence). The CDR3 sequence is 13 residues long. The chain's CDR3 is CSTGGRIDQPQHF. The DNA of the CDR3 is TGTAGTACCGGGGGGCGTATCGATCAGCCCCAGCATTTT.

The table lists this clonotype with a few counts. The chain joins TRBV20-1 to TRBJ1-2; 8 nucleotides match TRBD1. This CDR3 spans 13 amino acids. From germline, CDR1 is DFQATT and CDR2 SNEGSKA (reference sequence). After removal of 3 bases from V and 7 bases from J, the junction contained 7 bases not matched to a gene. This CDR3 reads CSASAGTGSGYTF. The CDR3 DNA is TGCAGTGCTAGCGCGGGGACAGGCAGTGGCTACACCTTC.

In its sample, this clonotype was seen a few times. The chain has TRBV20-1 and TRBJ1-4; D gene ambiguous. This CDR3 has 14 amino acids. Germline CDR1 reads DFQATT; CDR2 reads SNEGSKA (reference sequence). V was cut by 3 bases and J by 7 bases, with 15 bases left in between. In DNA form, the CDR3 reads TGCAGTGCTAGCGGGCAGCCTGAGGGTGAAAAACTGTTTTTT. It translates to CSASGQPEGEKLFF.

The chain is built from TRBV19 and TRBJ1-5; 11 bases map to TRBD1. Germline lookup yields CDR1 LNHDA and CDR2 SQIVND (reference sequence). This CDR3 comprises 15 residues. J gave up 2 bases and V 8 bases, and 5 bases lay outside the gene matches. The CDR3 DNA sequence: TGTGCCAGTTGGGACAGGGGGGTCGGCAATCAGCCCCAGCATTTT. Translation gives CASWDRGVGNQPQHF.

V is TRBV28 and J is TRBJ1-5; D is undetermined. V gave up 5 bases and J gave up 3 bases, with 11 bases separating them. Germline V gene sequence: CDR1 MDHEN, CDR2 SYDVKM. This CDR3 spans 14 amino acids. The DNA of the CDR3 is TGTGCCAGCAGTCGAGACCCCCACAATCAGCCCCAGCATTTT. Its protein product is CASSRDPHNQPQHF.

This clonotype appeared a few times. The chain employs TRBV11-3 and TRBJ1-5; D unresolved. V lost 5 bases and J lost 5, with 4 bases in between. The CDR3 contains 11 residues. CDR1 is SGHNT, CDR2 YENEEA, per germline. CDR3 sequence (DNA): TGTGCCAGCAGCAATGATCAGCCCCAGCATTTT. It yields the protein CASSNDQPQHF. Filled out from reference TRBV11-3 and TRBJ1-5, the complete variable domain reads EAGVVQSPRYKIIEKKQPVAFWCNPISGHNTLYWYLQNLGQGPELLIRYENEEAVDDSQLPKDRFSAERLKGVDSTLKIQPAELGDSAVYLCASSNDQPQHFGDGTRLSIL.

The chain has TRBV7-2 and TRBJ2-3; TRBD1 or TRBD2 may be the D gene (5 bases each). Deletions cut 4 bases from V and 2 bases from J, with 19 bases between. The CDR3 contains 17 residues. Looked up from germline, CDR1 is SGHTA and CDR2 is FQGNSA. As DNA, the CDR3 is TGTGCCAGCAGCTCAACGGGGCGCGGAGCTCACACAGATACGCAGTATTTT. It encodes CASSSTGRGAHTDTQYF.

CDR3 coding DNA: TGTGCCAGCAGCTCGGATACAGGGAGTGGGACTGAAGCTTTCTTT. Encoded protein: CASSSDTGSGTEAFF. The V call is TRBV7-9, the J call TRBJ1-1; tentatively, D is TRBD1 (6 bases). The CDR3 contains 15 residues. With 4 bases removed from V and 5 bases from J, the gap between germline ends came to 17 bases. The V gene's germline CDR1 is SEHNR and CDR2 FQNEAQ (reference sequence). Full variable domain (outside the CDR3, taken from reference TRBV7-9 and TRBJ1-1): DTGVSQNPRHKITKRGQNVTFRCDPISEHNRLYWYRQTLGQGPEFLTYFQNEAQLEKSRLLSDRFSAERPKGSFSTLEIQRTEQGDSAMYLCASSSDTGSGTEAFFGQGTRLTVV.

V gene TRBV20-1 combines with J gene TRBJ1-2; D is unresolved. Trimming stripped 6 bases from V and 2 bases from J, with 10 bases between. There are 12 residues in the CDR3. Germline CDR1 reads DFQATT; CDR2 reads SNEGSKA (reference sequence). As DNA, the CDR3 is TGCAGTGCCCACGGGAGGAACTATGGCTACACCTTC. This codes for CSAHGRNYGYTF.

The V call is TRBV7-8, the J call TRBJ2-3; a weak D match, TRBD1 (5 bases). Germline CDR1 and CDR2: SGHVS and FQNEAQ. V was shortened by 6 bases and J by 5 bases, with 18 bases between the two germline ends. The CDR3 consists of 15 residues. DNA of the CDR3: TGTGCCAGCAGGGCCAGGGTGGAAGGGCGAGATACGCAGTATTTT. Its translation is CASRARVEGRDTQYF.

The chain is built from TRBV6-2 or TRBV6-3 and TRBJ2-1, with D perhaps TRBD2 (5 bases). V lost 3 bases, J lost 7 bases, and 16 bases lay in between. Germline V gene lookup returns CDR1 MNHEY and CDR2 SVGEGT. CDR3 length: 15 amino acids. Written as DNA, the CDR3 is TGTGCCAGCAGTTATCGTGTGATAGGAGGAAATGAGCAGTTCTTC. Protein sequence: CASSYRVIGGNEQFF.

This clonotype was counted only a few times. The rearrangement joins TRBV2 to TRBJ1-5; D remains ambiguous. Germline V gene lookup returns CDR1 SNHLY and CDR2 FYNNEI. The CDR3 runs 15 residues. Trimming removed 6 bases at V and 3 bases at J, with 15 bases between. CDR3 sequence (DNA): TGTGCCAGCAGGGAGCACAGCTTACCCAATCAGCCCCAGCATTTT. Amino acids: CASREHSLPNQPQHF.

The V call is TRBV11-1, the J call TRBJ2-3; D is undetermined. V was cut by 4 bases and J by 0 bases, with 8 bases left in between. Germline V CDR1 and CDR2: SGHAT, FQDESV (reference sequence). CDR3 length: 14 amino acids. CDR3 DNA: TGTGCCAGCAGCTCCCGACCCAGCACAGATACGCAGTATTTT. Protein product: CASSSRPSTDTQYF.

The chain is built from TRBV6-2 or TRBV6-3 and TRBJ2-7; D gene ambiguous. The CDR3 runs to 13 residues. Trimming cost V 8 bases and J 2 bases, with 13 bases left between them. Looked up from germline, CDR1 is MNHEY and CDR2 is SVGEGT. The CDR3 DNA sequence: TGTGCCAGCGGATGGGTTGGTCCCTACGAGCAGTACTTC. Amino acid sequence: CASGWVGPYEQYF.